This TCR beta chain was identified in a study of blood T cell repertoires in COVID-19. Profiling relied on immunoSEQ multiplex PCR, and the TCRdb table lists in-frame clones only, not all of them. The sample includes over 150,000 clones, around four fifths seen only once; the top ten take 12%. This clone was counted once. Recovered participants had two consecutive negative NP/OP PCR tests, healthcare professional clearance, or symptom resolution. The clonotype comes from a man aged 35-49 years who had recovered from COVID-19. What was sequenced was PBMCs or T cells enriched from blood (not recorded which).

This CDR3 is CASSSFGLASNEQFF. The CDR3 DNA sequence: TGTGCCAGCAGTTCCTTTGGACTAGCTTCCAATGAGCAGTTCTTC. This rearrangement joins TRBV6-4 to TRBJ2-1, with 8 bases lining up with TRBD2. The germline CDR1 and CDR2 sequences are MRHNA and SNTAGT. Trimming at V came to 5 bases and at J to 6 bases, leaving 9 bases not matched to a gene. The CDR3 runs to 15 residues.